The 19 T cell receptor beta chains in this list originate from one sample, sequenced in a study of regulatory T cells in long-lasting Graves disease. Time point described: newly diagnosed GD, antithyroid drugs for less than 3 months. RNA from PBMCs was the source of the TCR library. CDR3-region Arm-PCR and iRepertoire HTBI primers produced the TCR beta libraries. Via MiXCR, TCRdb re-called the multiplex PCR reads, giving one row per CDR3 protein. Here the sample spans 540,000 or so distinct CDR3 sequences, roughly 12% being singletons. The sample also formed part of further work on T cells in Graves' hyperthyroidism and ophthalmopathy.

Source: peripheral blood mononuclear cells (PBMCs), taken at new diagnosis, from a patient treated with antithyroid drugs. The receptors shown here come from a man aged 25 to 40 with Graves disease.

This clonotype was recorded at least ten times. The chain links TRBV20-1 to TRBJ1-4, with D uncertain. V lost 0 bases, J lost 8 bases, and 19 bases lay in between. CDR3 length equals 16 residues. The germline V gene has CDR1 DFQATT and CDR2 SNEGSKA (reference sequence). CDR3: CSARDAKSGNREKLFF. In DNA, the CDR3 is TGCAGTGCTAGAGATGCTAAGTCCGGGAATAGAGAAAAACTGTTTTTT.

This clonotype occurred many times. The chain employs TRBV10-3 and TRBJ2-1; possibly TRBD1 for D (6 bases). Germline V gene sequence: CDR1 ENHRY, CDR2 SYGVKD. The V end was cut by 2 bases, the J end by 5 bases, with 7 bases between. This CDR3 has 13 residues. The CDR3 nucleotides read TGTGCCATCAGTGAGACAGGGAACAATGAGCAGTTCTTC. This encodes CAISETGNNEQFF.

The CDR3 region is CASKGHLGAGANVLTF. For the CDR3, the DNA is TGTGCCAGTAAGGGACATCTGGGTGCTGGGGCCAACGTCCTGACTTTC. V gene TRBV19 combines with J gene TRBJ2-6, with TRBD1 as a possible D gene (6 bases). From germline, CDR1 is LNHDA and CDR2 SQIVND (reference sequence). The CDR3 contains 16 residues. V was clipped by 7 bases and J by 2 bases, with 15 bases between them.

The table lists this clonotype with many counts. CDR3 DNA sequence: TGTGCCAGCAGCTTGACAGCGGCGGGCGAGCAGTACTTC. This gives the protein CASSLTAAGEQYF. The chain combines TRBV11-2 with TRBJ2-7; D is tentatively TRBD1 or TRBD2 (5 bases each). With 3 bases removed from V and 6 bases from J, the gap between germline ends came to 12 bases. Germline CDR1 and CDR2: SGHAT and FQNNGV. The CDR3 length is 13 residues.

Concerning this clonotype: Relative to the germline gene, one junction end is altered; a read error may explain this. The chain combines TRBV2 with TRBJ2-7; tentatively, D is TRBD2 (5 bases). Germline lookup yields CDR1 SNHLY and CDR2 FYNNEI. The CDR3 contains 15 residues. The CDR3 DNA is TGTGCCAGCACCTCCATTGGAGGTTGGGAGAACGAGCGGTACTTC. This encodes CASTSIGGWENERYF.

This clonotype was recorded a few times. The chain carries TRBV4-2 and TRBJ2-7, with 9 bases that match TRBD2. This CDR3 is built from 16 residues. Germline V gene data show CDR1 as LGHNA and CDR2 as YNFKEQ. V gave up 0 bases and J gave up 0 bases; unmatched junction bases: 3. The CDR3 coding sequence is TGTGCCAGCAGCCAAGAAAGAGCGGGAGGCTCCTACGAGCAGTACTTC. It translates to CASSQERAGGSYEQYF.

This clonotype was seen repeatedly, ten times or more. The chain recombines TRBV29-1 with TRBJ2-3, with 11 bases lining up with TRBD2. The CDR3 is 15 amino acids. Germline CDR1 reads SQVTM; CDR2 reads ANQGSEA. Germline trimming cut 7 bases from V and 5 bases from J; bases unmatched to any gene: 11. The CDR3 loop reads CSAATSGSALDTQYF. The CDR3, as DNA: TGCAGCGCCGCTACTAGCGGGAGCGCCCTAGATACGCAGTATTTT.

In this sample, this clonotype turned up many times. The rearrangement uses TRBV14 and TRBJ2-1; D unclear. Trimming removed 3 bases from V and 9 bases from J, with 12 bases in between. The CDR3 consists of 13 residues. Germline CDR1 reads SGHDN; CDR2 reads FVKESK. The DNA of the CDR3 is TGTGCCAGCAGCCATGGGCCGTTTGGTGAGCAGTTCTTC. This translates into CASSHGPFGEQFF.

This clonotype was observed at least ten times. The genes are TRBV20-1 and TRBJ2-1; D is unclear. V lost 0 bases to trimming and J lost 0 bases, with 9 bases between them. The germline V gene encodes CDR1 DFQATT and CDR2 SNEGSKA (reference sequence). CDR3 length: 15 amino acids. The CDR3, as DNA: TGCAGTGCTAGAGATCGGCATAGCTCCTACAATGAGCAGTTCTTC. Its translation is CSARDRHSSYNEQFF.

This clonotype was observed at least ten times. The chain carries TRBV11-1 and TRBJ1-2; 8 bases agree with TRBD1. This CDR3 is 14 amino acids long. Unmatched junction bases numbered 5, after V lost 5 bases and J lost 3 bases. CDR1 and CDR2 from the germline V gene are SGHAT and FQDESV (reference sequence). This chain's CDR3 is CASSRQTGDYGYTF. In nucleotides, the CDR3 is TGTGCCAGCAGCAGGCAGACAGGGGACTATGGCTACACCTTC. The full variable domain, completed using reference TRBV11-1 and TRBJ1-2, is EAEVAQSPRYKITEKSQAVAFWCDPISGHATLYWYRQILGQGPELLVQFQDESVVDDSQLPKDRFSAERLKGVDSTLKIQPAELGDSAMYLCASSRQTGDYGYTFGSGTRLTVV.

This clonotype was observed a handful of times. CDR3 sequence: CASSPGRLGRGEYGYTF. CDR3 DNA: TGTGCCAGCTCACCAGGGCGTTTGGGCAGGGGAGAATATGGCTACACCTTC. This rearrangement joins TRBV18 to TRBJ1-2; possible D gene TRBD1, 6 bases. Trimming left V 2 bases short and J 5 bases short, with 21 bases between. The CDR3 has 17 amino acids. CDR1 and CDR2 (germline): KGHSH, LQKENI.

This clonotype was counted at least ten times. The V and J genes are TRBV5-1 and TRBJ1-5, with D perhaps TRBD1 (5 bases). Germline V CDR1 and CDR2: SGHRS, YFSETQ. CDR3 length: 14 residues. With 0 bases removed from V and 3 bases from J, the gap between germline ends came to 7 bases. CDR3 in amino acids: CASSLGTPNQPQHF. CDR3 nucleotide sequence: TGCGCCAGCAGCTTGGGGACACCCAATCAGCCCCAGCATTTT. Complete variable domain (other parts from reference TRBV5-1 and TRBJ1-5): KAGVTQTPRYLIKTRGQQVTLSCSPISGHRSVSWYQQTPGQGLQFLFEYFSETQRNKGNFPGRFSGRQFSNSRSEMNVSTLELGDSALYLCASSLGTPNQPQHFGDGTRLSIL.

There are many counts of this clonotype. The DNA for the CDR3 is TGTGCCAGCAGCTCGGGGAGGACCCACACTGAAGCTTTCTTT. This sequence encodes CASSSGRTHTEAFF. The rearrangement uses TRBV6-2 or TRBV6-3 and TRBJ1-1; D is uncertain. Per germline, CDR1 MNHEY and CDR2 SVGEGT. Trimming stripped 6 bases from V and 3 bases from J, with 14 bases between. The CDR3 loop spans 14 amino acids.

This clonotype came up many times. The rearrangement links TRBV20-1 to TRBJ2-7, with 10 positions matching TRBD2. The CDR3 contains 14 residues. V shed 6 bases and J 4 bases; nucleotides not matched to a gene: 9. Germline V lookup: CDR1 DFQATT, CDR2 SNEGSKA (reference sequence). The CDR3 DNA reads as TGCAGTGCCGAGCTCGGGACTAGCGCGTACGAGCAGTACTTC. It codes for CSAELGTSAYEQYF.

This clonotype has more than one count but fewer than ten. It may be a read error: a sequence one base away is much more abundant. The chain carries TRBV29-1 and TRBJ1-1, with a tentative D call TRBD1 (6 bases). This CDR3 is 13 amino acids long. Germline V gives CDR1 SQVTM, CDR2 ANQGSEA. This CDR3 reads CCAAGEGNTEAFF. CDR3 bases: TGCTGCGCGGCAGGGGAGGGGAACACTGAAGCTTTCTTT.

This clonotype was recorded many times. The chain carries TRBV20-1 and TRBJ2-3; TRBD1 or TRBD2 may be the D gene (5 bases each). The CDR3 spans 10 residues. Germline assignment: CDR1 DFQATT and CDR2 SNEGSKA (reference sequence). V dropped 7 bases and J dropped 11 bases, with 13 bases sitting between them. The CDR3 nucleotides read TGCAGTGTTGTTCGAGGGGAGCAGTATTTT. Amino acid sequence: CSVVRGEQYF.

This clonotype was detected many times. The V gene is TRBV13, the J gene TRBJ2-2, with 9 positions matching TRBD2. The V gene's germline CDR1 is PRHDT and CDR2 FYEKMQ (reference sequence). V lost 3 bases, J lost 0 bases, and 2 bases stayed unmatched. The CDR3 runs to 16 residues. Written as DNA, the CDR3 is TGTGCCAGCAGCTTCAGACTAGCGGCGAACACCGGGGAGCTGTTTTTT. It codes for CASSFRLAANTGELFF.

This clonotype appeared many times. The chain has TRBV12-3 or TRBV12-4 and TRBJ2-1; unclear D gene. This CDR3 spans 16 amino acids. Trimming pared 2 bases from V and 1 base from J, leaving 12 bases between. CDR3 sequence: CASSLPRSRSYNEQFF. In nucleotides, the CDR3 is TGTGCCAGCAGTTTACCCCGATCTAGGTCCTACAATGAGCAGTTCTTC.

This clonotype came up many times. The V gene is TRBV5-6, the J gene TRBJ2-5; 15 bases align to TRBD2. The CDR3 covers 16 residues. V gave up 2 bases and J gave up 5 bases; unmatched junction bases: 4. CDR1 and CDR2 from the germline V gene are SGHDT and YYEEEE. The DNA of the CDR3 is TGTGCCAGCAGCTTCGGACTAGCGGGAGGGAGGGAGACCCAGTACTTC. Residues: CASSFGLAGGRETQYF.